Listed below are T cell receptor beta chains from one sample, sequenced in a study of T cells in Graves' hyperthyroidism and ophthalmopathy. Using its own MiXCR run on the multiplex PCR reads, TCRdb lists one record per CDR3 protein. Among roughly 660,000 distinct CDR3 sequences listed, 15% to 20% were seen once. The sequencing input was blood. These receptors were obtained from a man aged 45-65 years with Graves' hyperthyroidism. CDR3s include the opening cysteine and the closing phenylalanine or tryptophan. Fields, in order: D gene, V gene, J gene, clone size, CDR3 DNA, CDR3 protein. D genes are given only for firm matches. The size entry is marked missing in some rows and otherwise reads once, few, many or a size class.

NA	TRBV28	TRBJ2-1	many	TGTGCCAGCACCCGTCCCCTAGCGTACAATGAGCAGTTCTTC	CASTRPLAYNEQFF
TRBD2	TRBV11-2	TRBJ2-7	NA	TGTGCCAGCAGCTTAGTGACTAGCGTCTACGAGCAGTACTTC	CASSLVTSVYEQYF
NA	TRBV29-1	TRBJ1-1	NA	TGCAGCGCTCGGGCCACTGAAGCTTTCTTT	CSARATEAFF
NA	TRBV11-2	TRBJ2-7	many	TGTGCCAGCAGCTTACACTACGAGCAGTACTTC	CASSLHYEQYF
NA	TRBV19	TRBJ2-7	many	TGTGCCAGCTCACATGGACTACCGTTCTACGAGCAGTACTTC	CASSHGLPFYEQYF
NA	TRBV20-1	TRBJ2-1	many	TGCAGTGCCAGCGGTCCCACCTACAATGAGCAGTTCTTC	CSASGPTYNEQFF
TRBD2	TRBV7-3	TRBJ2-1	NA	TGTGCCAGCAGGTCCACTAGCGGGGACTACAATGAGCAGTTCTTC	CASRSTSGDYNEQFF
TRBD2	TRBV25-1	TRBJ2-1	NA	TGTGCCAGCATGGGACTAGCGGGCTTCTCTACCAATGAGCAGTTCTTC	CASMGLAGFSTNEQFF
NA	TRBV6-8	TRBJ1-1	NA	TGTGCCAGCAGGAGACAGTTTATGAACACTGAAGCTTTCTTT	CASRRQFMNTEAFF
TRBD1	TRBV28	TRBJ1-5	many	TGTGCCAGCAGTACATGGCGGGGGGGACAGAGCTTTAGTGGCAATCAGCCCCAGCATTTT	CASSTWRGGQSFSGNQPQHF
TRBD1	TRBV28	TRBJ2-7	many	TGTGCCAGCAGGGGGACAGGGGACTACGAGCAGTACTTC	CASRGTGDYEQYF
TRBD1	TRBV6-1	TRBJ2-5	few	TGTGCCACCCGGACAGGGCGAGAGACCCAGTACTTC	CATRTGRETQYF
NA	TRBV6-2/TRBV6-3	TRBJ1-1	NA	TGTGCCAGCAGTCCCCCGGGCCTTGGCGCTGAAGCTTTCTTT	CASSPPGLGAEAFF
NA	TRBV20-1	TRBJ1-1	few	TGCAGTGCTAGCGAAGTGGACGCCATGAACACTGAAGCTTTCTTT	CSASEVDAMNTEAFF
NA	TRBV6-2/TRBV6-3	TRBJ2-3	NA	TGTGCCAGCAGGTCGACTTCAGGTACGCAGTATTTT	CASRSTSGTQYF
TRBD1	TRBV28	TRBJ2-7	many	TGTGCCAGCATACCGGGACAGAGATCCTACGAGCAGTACTTC	CASIPGQRSYEQYF
NA	TRBV7-9	TRBJ2-3	many	TGTGCCAGCAGCTTAGCGTCAGGCGGGGACACAGATACGCAGTATTTT	CASSLASGGDTDTQYF
TRBD1	TRBV28	TRBJ1-3	few	TGTGCCAGCAGTTTATTCCGGGACAGGGGTATCGGAAACACCATATATTTT	CASSLFRDRGIGNTIYF
NA	TRBV5-1	TRBJ2-7	NA	TGCGCCAGCAGCCCACAGAGCCACGAGCAGTACTTC	CASSPQSHEQYF
TRBD1	TRBV2	TRBJ1-5	many	TGTGCCAGCAGCTCACAGGGGAATAGCAATCAGCCCCAGCATTTT	CASSSQGNSNQPQHF
TRBD2	TRBV27	TRBJ2-3	many	TGTGCCAGCAGTTATTTTAGCGGGAGTGCGGCAGATACGCAGTATTTT	CASSYFSGSAADTQYF
NA	TRBV28	TRBJ2-1	few	TGTGCCAGCACCCTCCTTCTTCGGGGGGCCCATGGGAATGAGCAGTTCTTC	CASTLLLRGAHGNEQFF
NA	TRBV15	TRBJ1-5	many	TGTGCCACCAGCCCGGACGGGACCCTAACCCCCATATATAGCAATCAGCCCCAGCATTTT	CATSPDGTLTPIYSNQPQHF
NA	TRBV6-1	TRBJ1-3	NA	TGTGCCAGCAGTGAAGATCGGGGATCTGGAAACACCATATATTTT	CASSEDRGSGNTIYF
NA	TRBV4-1	TRBJ1-5	NA	TGCGCCAGCAGCAACAACCGGGACAACTATCAGCCCCAGCATTTT	CASSNNRDNYQPQHF
NA	TRBV27	TRBJ2-2	many	TGTGCCAGCAATCCAAGGGGAAGGGACACCGGGGAGCTGTTTTTT	CASNPRGRDTGELFF
NA	TRBV11-2	TRBJ2-5	NA	TGTGCCAGCAGCAGTTCCCGGGGAGCTCAAGAGTCGCAGTACTTC	CASSSSRGAQESQYF
TRBD1	TRBV12-3/TRBV12-4	TRBJ2-1	many	TGTGCCAGCAGTTTACTCGGACAGGGGCGCTACAATGAGCAGTTCTTC	CASSLLGQGRYNEQFF
NA	TRBV6-1	TRBJ2-5	many	TGTGCCAGCAGTGAACAGGGAGAACAGACCCAGTACTTC	CASSEQGEQTQYF
TRBD2	TRBV27	TRBJ2-7	many	TGTGCCAGCAGATCTCCTCTAGCGGGAGACTACGAGCAGTACTTC	CASRSPLAGDYEQYF
NA	TRBV28	TRBJ1-5	few	TGTGCCAGCACCCCAGGGTGGGGCGTAAATAGCAATCAGCCCCAGCATTTT	CASTPGWGVNSNQPQHF
TRBD2	TRBV20-1	TRBJ2-1	many	TGCAGTGCTAGAGGGAGGACTAGCCTAAGCTTTAATGAGCAGTTCTTC	CSARGRTSLSFNEQFF
TRBD1	TRBV30	TRBJ1-1	many	TGTGCCTGGAGTCGGACAGGGGAGTCGAAAGCTTTCTTT	CAWSRTGESKAFF
TRBD1	TRBV7-3	TRBJ2-5	many	TGTGCCAGCAGCGCTACAGGGGGCGGCGAGACCCAGTACTTC	CASSATGGGETQYF
NA	TRBV7-3	TRBJ2-7	many	TGTGCCAGCAGCTTAGCGTCTTGGGGGGAGCAGTACTTC	CASSLASWGEQYF
TRBD2	TRBV11-2	TRBJ2-1	many	TGTGCCAGCGCCGGACTAGCGGGAATTCGAGAGCAGTTCTTC	CASAGLAGIREQFF
NA	TRBV28	TRBJ2-1	NA	TGTGCCTTGCCCAGCTCCTACAATGAGCAGTTCTTC	CALPSSYNEQFF
NA	TRBV5-1	TRBJ1-2	NA	TGCGCCAGCAGTGGGGTCGGCGACCGGCCGAACAACTATGGCTACACCTTC	CASSGVGDRPNNYGYTF
TRBD2	TRBV20-1	TRBJ2-4	many	TGCAGTGCTAGTCCGCCCCCCGCGGGAGGGCCAGAGAACATTCAGTACTTC	CSASPPPAGGPENIQYF
NA	TRBV28	TRBJ2-2	NA	TGTGCCAGCAGTTTAGATGCGAGACTACCAGCGAACACCGGGGAGCTGTTTTTT	CASSLDARLPANTGELFF
TRBD2	TRBV28	TRBJ2-1	many	TGTGCCAGCAGTTCCGCACCGGGACTAGCGGGCGACAATGAGCAGTTCTTC	CASSSAPGLAGDNEQFF
TRBD2	TRBV11-2	TRBJ2-7	many	TGTGCCAGCAGCCCTAGCGGGAGCGGGTACGAGCAGTACTTC	CASSPSGSGYEQYF
NA	TRBV18	TRBJ2-7	NA	TGTGCCAGCTTTCAAGGGGGGACAAACTACGAGCAGTACTTC	CASFQGGTNYEQYF
NA	TRBV7-9	TRBJ1-1	many	TGTGCCAGCAGCTTAGTCAGTATGAACACTGAAGCTTTCTTT	CASSLVSMNTEAFF
NA	TRBV28	TRBJ2-2	NA	TGTGCCAGCAGTTTAGGCTTTAAGGAGTGGGCCGGGGAGCTGTTTTTT	CASSLGFKEWAGELFF
NA	TRBV15	TRBJ2-5	many	TGTGCCACCAGCAGAGAACTAACCGGAAGCCAAGAGACCCAGTACTTC	CATSRELTGSQETQYF
NA	TRBV7-2	TRBJ1-1	many	TGTGCCAGCAGCTTAGGACTTAAGGGAGCTTTCTTT	CASSLGLKGAFF
TRBD2	TRBV5-1	TRBJ2-7	NA	TGTGCCAGCAGCTTGGGACTAGCGGCCACCTACGAGCAGCACTTC	CASSLGLAATYEQHF
NA	TRBV7-9	TRBJ2-3	many	TGTGCCAGCAGGAGGCAGGGGACTTGGGATACGCAGTATTTT	CASRRQGTWDTQYF